The source of this T cell receptor beta chain is a study of T cells in Graves' hyperthyroidism and ophthalmopathy. The CDR3 spans 12 residues. Germline V gene lookup returns CDR1 DFQATT and CDR2 SNEGSKA (reference sequence). Trimming took 6 bases from V and 3 from J, leaving 11 bases between them. Used for diagnoses were clinical symptoms, serum thyroxine and TRAb, thyroid ultrasound and orbital computed tomography. The table lists this clonotype with many counts. There were TCR beta CDR3 regions amplified from RNA transcripts. First-round RT-PCR with HTBI primers amplified the TCR CDR3 region. TCRdb processed the multiplex PCR reads anew with MiXCR; each CDR3 protein has one entry. Among about 340,000 distinct CDR3 sequences listed, around 20% were seen once.

V usage is TRBV20-1 and J usage is TRBJ2-5; the D is unclear. Material: blood. The sequence was obtained from a woman in her forties or fifties with Graves' hyperthyroidism. Here the CDR3 DNA reads TGCAGTGCGGCAGGCTTAAAAGAGACCCAGTACTTC. Its protein is CSAAGLKETQYF.